Sequencing of this T cell receptor (beta chain) was carried out in a study of blood T cell repertoires in COVID-19. Study information: There were acute and convalescent COVID-19 samples, and they came from the United States, Italy and Spain. Sources were T cells, B-cell-depleted T cells, or PBMCs; the material itself was cDNA or gDNA.

Original methodology: From reference gene primer amplification, estimates of nucleated cell counts were derived. TCRdb keeps only in-frame clones here, not all; method: immunoSEQ multiplex PCR. The V and J calls and clone size are taken from that table; D and trimming were inferred from the DNA. In the table there are 20,000 to 30,000 clones, around 90% of which are singletons. The sequenced sample was peripheral blood. The clonotype originates from a man in his 70s with active COVID-19.

CDR3 in amino acids: CASSLKEQLAKNIQYF. In nucleotides, the CDR3 is TGTGCCAGCAGCTTAAAGGAGCAACTAGCCAAAAACATTCAGTACTTC. J is TRBJ2-4 and V is TRBV11-2; D is ambiguous. The ends were cut back, 2 bases at V and 0 bases at J, with 11 bases in the middle. Per the germline V gene, CDR1 is SGHAT and CDR2 is FQNNGV. CDR3 length: 16 residues.